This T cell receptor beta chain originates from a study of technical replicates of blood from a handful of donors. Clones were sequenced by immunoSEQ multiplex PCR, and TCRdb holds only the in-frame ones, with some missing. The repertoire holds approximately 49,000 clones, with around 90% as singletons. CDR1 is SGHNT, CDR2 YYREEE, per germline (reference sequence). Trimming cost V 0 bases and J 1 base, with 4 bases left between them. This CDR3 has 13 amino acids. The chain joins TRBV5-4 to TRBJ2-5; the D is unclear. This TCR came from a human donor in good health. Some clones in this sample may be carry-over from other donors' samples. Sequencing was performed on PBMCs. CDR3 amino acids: CASSLDSQETQYF. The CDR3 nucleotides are TGTGCCAGCAGCTTGGACAGCCAAGAGACCCAGTACTTC.